The 18 T cell receptor beta chains reported below all come from one sample, sequenced in a study of blood T cell repertoires in COVID-19. Libraries were prepared by immunoSEQ multiplex PCR; TCRdb keeps only in-frame clonotypes and omits some of them. The sample includes under 500,000 clones, roughly 90% of them seen just once. Sequenced material: peripheral blood. The receptors shown here come from a woman aged 25 to 39 with acute or convalescent COVID-19.

J is TRBJ2-1 and V is TRBV28; weak D call: TRBD2 (6 bases). V was clipped by 7 bases and J by 7 bases, with 23 bases between them. This CDR3 is 16 amino acids long. CDR1 MDHEN and CDR2 SYDVKM come from the germline V gene. Here the CDR3 DNA reads TGTGCCAGCACTCCCTTTTCTGGGCTAGCGTTAAATGAGCAGTTCTTC. It codes for CASTPFSGLALNEQFF.

The chain has TRBV7-9 and TRBJ2-3; D not resolved. V lost 5 bases and J 8 bases, leaving 11 bases between the germline ends. The germline V gene has CDR1 SEHNR and CDR2 FQNEAQ (reference sequence). The CDR3 runs to 12 residues. The CDR3 region is CASSPSGSTQYF. In DNA, the CDR3 is TGTGCCAGCAGCCCTAGTGGTAGTACGCAGTATTTT.

This chain connects TRBV4-1 to TRBJ2-2; D is perhaps TRBD1 (6 bases). Trimming stripped 1 base from V and 5 bases from J, with 17 bases between. Germline CDR1 MGHRA, CDR2 YSYEKL. The length of the CDR3 is 17 residues. The CDR3, as DNA: TGCGCCAGCAGCCAAGGACAGGCCCGAAGTCTAACCGGGGAGCTGTTTTTT. The encoded protein is CASSQGQARSLTGELFF.

This clone occurred once. This sequence joins TRBV27 and TRBJ2-1; D possibly corresponds to TRBD1 (8 bases). Trimming shortened V by 0 bases and J by 9 bases, and 15 bases separated the two germline ends. Germline-derived CDR1 and CDR2 are MNHEY and SMNVEV (reference sequence). The CDR3 length is 15 residues. For the CDR3, the DNA is TGTGCCAGCAGTTTATCGGTGGACAGGGAGGGTGAGCAGTTCTTC. Translating it yields CASSLSVDREGEQFF.

This chain joins TRBV5-1 and TRBJ2-7; the match to TRBD1 covers 9 bases. This CDR3 has 14 residues. Germline V gene sequence: CDR1 SGHRS, CDR2 YFSETQ. The junction had 4 bases not matched to a gene; V was cut back by 2 bases and J by 4 bases. CDR3 sequence (DNA): TGCGCCAGCAGCTTACAGGGGGCGGGATACGAGCAGTACTTC. Its translation: CASSLQGAGYEQYF.

The rearrangement joins TRBV29-1 to TRBJ2-1; TRBD2 agrees at 8 bases. The CDR3 loop spans 15 amino acids. Germline CDR1 is SQVTM and CDR2 is ANQGSEA. The J segment lost 4 bases and the V segment lost 7 bases, leaving 12 bases of the junction unmatched. The CDR3 DNA reads TGCAGCGGTATTACCGCGGGGGGCATTTACAATGAGCAGTTCTTC. This encodes CSGITAGGIYNEQFF.

J is TRBJ1-1 and V is TRBV25-1, with D possibly matching TRBD1 (6 bases). CDR3 length: 15 amino acids. Trimming removed 2 bases at V and 0 bases at J, with 10 bases between. Looked up from germline, CDR1 is MGHDK and CDR2 is SYGVNS. CDR3 loop: CASSETGRMNTEAFF. For the CDR3, the DNA is TGTGCCAGCAGTGAAACAGGGCGGATGAACACTGAAGCTTTCTTT.

This sequence joins TRBV29-1 and TRBJ2-7, with TRBD2 as a possible D gene (6 bases). The CDR3 spans 11 residues. V was cut by 5 bases and J by 5 bases, with 10 bases left in between. Germline loops: CDR1 SQVTM, CDR2 ANQGSEA. CDR3 loop: CSVSGVHEQYF. The DNA of the CDR3 is TGCAGCGTTTCGGGGGTCCACGAGCAGTACTTC.

As for this clone: An end of the junction differs from the germline gene, which may be a read error. The CDR3 region is CASSRNTGNPEAFF. Here the CDR3 DNA reads TGTGCCAGCAGTCGAAATACAGGGAACCCTGAAGCTTTCTTT. The rearrangement joins TRBV6-2 or TRBV6-3 to TRBJ1-1, with a weak D call TRBD1 (6 bases). The CDR3 totals 14 residues. Germline CDR1 and CDR2: MNHEY and SVGEGT.

This clone was observed a few times. This chain connects TRBV7-9 to TRBJ1-1, with TRBD1 as a possible D gene (5 bases). The CDR3 totals 15 residues. V gave up 1 base and J gave up 3 bases, with 12 bases separating them. Germline values: CDR1 SEHNR, CDR2 FQNEAQ (reference sequence). CDR3 nucleotide sequence: TGTGCCAGCAGCTTAGATGGGTTAGGGGACACTGAAGCTTTCTTT. Translating gives CASSLDGLGDTEAFF.

This clone was found a few times. The CDR3 coding sequence is TGTGCCTGGAGTGCCGAAAGAGATCAGCCCCAGCATTTT. Amino acid sequence: CAWSAERDQPQHF. This chain uses TRBV30 with TRBJ1-5; no firm D call. The V end lost 1 base, the J end lost 5 bases, and 9 bases lay between the germline ends. CDR3 length: 13 amino acids. Germline V lookup: CDR1 GTSNPN, CDR2 SVGIG (reference sequence).

With respect to this clone: A read error is possible here, since a much larger clone lies one base away. This same CDR3 is encoded by further DNA sequences in the sample. V gene TRBV7-9 combines with J gene TRBJ2-7; 10 bases are shared with TRBD2. There are 14 residues in the CDR3. Germline CDR1 is SEHNR and CDR2 is FQNEAQ (reference sequence). J lost 2 bases, V lost 5 bases, and 3 bases had no gene match. The CDR3 region has the DNA TGTGCCAGCAGCCCCAGCGGGGGGGCCTACGAGCAGTACTTC. It translates to CASSPSGGAYEQYF.

J is TRBJ2-5 and V is TRBV7-6; maybe TRBD2 (6 bases). CDR3 size: 17 residues. Trimming cost V 4 bases and J 5 bases, with 23 bases left between them. Germline assignment: CDR1 SGHVS and CDR2 FNYEAQ. The DNA for the CDR3 is TGTGCCAGCAGCTGGCGACCGGGAGCAGAGACGGGGGAGACCCAGTACTTC. Protein sequence: CASSWRPGAETGETQYF.

The V gene is TRBV6-5, the J gene TRBJ2-1; D is perhaps TRBD1 (6 bases). The germline V gene has CDR1 MNHEY and CDR2 SVGAGI. Between the trimmed V and J ends, which lost 4 bases and 13 bases, there was a span of 14 bases. This CDR3 is built from 12 residues. The CDR3 DNA sequence: TGTGCCAGCAGTTCCCCTGAAGGGGGTCAGTTCTTC. Translating it yields CASSSPEGGQFF.

V and J are TRBV7-8 and TRBJ2-3, with TRBD2 matching 12 bases. CDR1 SGHVS and CDR2 FQNEAQ come from the germline V gene. With V trimmed by 5 bases and J by 2 bases, 5 bases remained unmatched. There are 16 residues in the CDR3. This CDR3 reads CASSLLAGGLTDTQYF. In DNA form, the CDR3 reads TGTGCCAGCAGCCTCCTAGCGGGGGGGCTCACAGATACGCAGTATTTT.

The sample holds a few counts of this clone. The chain links TRBV30 to TRBJ2-7, with D hard to call. The germline V gene has CDR1 GTSNPN and CDR2 SVGIG (reference sequence). Trimming took 2 bases from V and 6 from J, leaving 8 bases between them. This CDR3 is built from 11 residues. CDR3 residues: CAWSSPGEQYF. The CDR3 nucleotides are TGTGCCTGGAGTTCCCCAGGCGAGCAGTACTTC.

The chain is built from TRBV6-4 and TRBJ2-7; D is perhaps TRBD2 (6 bases). This CDR3 comprises 11 residues. V lost 3 bases to trimming and J lost 7 bases, with 7 bases between them. Per germline, CDR1 MRHNA and CDR2 SNTAGT. CDR3 nucleotides: TGTGCCAGCAGTGAGGGGGGAGAGCAGTACTTC. It specifies CASSEGGEQYF.

CDR3 DNA: TGCAGTGCTAGTGTAGGAGGTGAAAAACTGTTTTTT. Amino acid sequence: CSASVGGEKLFF. This chain links TRBV20-1 with TRBJ1-4; no clear D gene. Trimming stripped 3 bases from V and 7 bases from J, with 9 bases between. CDR1 is DFQATT and CDR2 is SNEGSKA in the germline V gene (reference sequence). The CDR3 consists of 12 residues.